The following is a TCR beta chain sequence with its context. The data derive from a study of T cells after yellow fever vaccination. Trimming took 5 bases from V and 1 from J; bases not matched to a gene: 5. CDR3 length equals 17 residues. The germline V gene encodes CDR1 ENHRY and CDR2 SYGVKD. TCRdb redid the calling of the 5' RACE reads with MiXCR, one entry per CDR3 protein. The data hold roughly 330,000 distinct CDR3 sequences, with 3.5% to 4.5% observed a single time. This clonotype originated in a young man who received the YFV17D yellow fever vaccine. The V gene is TRBV10-3, the J gene TRBJ2-3, with 14 nucleotides matching TRBD2. This sample comprised PBMCs, obtained 5 days after the yellow fever booster vaccination. The CDR3 coding sequence is TGTGCCATCAGTCCAGGACTAGCGGGGGGACGCACAGATACGCAGTATTTT. Encoded protein: CAISPGLAGGRTDTQYF.